Listed below are T cell receptor beta chains from one sample, sequenced in a study of blood T cell repertoires in COVID-19. The table came from immunoSEQ multiplex PCR; TCRdb's copy has only in-frame clones and leaves some out. The sample comprises 230,000 or so clones, around 91% of which are singletons, and about 2% rests with the top ten. The sample was peripheral blood. All receptors derive from a woman in her fifties or sixties with COVID-19, enrolled during active disease. Both conserved end residues are trimmed from each CDR3. D genes are given only for firm matches. Clone size appears in some rows only: once, few, many, or a class for an expanded clone.

D gene	V gene	clone size	J gene	CDR3 protein
TRBD1	TRBV7-3	once	TRBJ1-2	ASSQAGGAFAGYT
-	TRBV19	-	TRBJ1-5	ASTRLRGWEPQH
-	TRBV5-1	-	TRBJ2-3	ASSYVTAAETDTQY
-	TRBV6-5	-	TRBJ1-1	ASNPNANTEAF
-	TRBV6-4	-	TRBJ1-5	ASTVRPQGNQPQH
-	TRBV15	-	TRBJ1-2	ATSRAWGSGGYT
-	TRBV29-1	once	TRBJ2-5	SVITVDNQETQY
TRBD1	TRBV19	-	TRBJ1-5	ASHGTGGWEPQH
-	TRBV7-9	-	TRBJ1-1	ASSFGGTGIMNTEAF
-	TRBV4-3	few	TRBJ1-6	ASSQDRPGSSSYNSPLH
-	TRBV9	-	TRBJ1-4	ASSANQGTNEKLF
TRBD1	TRBV6-5	-	TRBJ2-1	ASSYSRTGSNEQF
-	TRBV27	-	TRBJ2-3	ASSPKAGQYYSTDTQY
TRBD2	TRBV10-3	-	TRBJ2-1	AIRSGGTTSYNEQF
TRBD1	TRBV5-4	-	TRBJ1-4	ASSLRGTGYEKLF
-	TRBV9	-	TRBJ1-6	ASSDRARRGESPLH
TRBD1	TRBV6-5	-	TRBJ1-5	ASSWEQGQPQH
-	TRBV3-1/TRBV3-2	-	TRBJ1-4	ASRRQPNEKLF
TRBD1	TRBV19	-	TRBJ2-2	ASSWGQGASGELF
-	TRBV7-9	-	TRBJ2-3	ASSMTGERTDTQY
TRBD1	TRBV5-4	-	TRBJ2-7	ASSANRGRNYEQY
TRBD1	TRBV7-2	-	TRBJ1-5	ASSRTGTVDQPQH
TRBD1	TRBV4-3	-	TRBJ2-2	ASSQEGHRGKTGELF
-	TRBV19	-	TRBJ1-5	ASTGTGGGQPQH